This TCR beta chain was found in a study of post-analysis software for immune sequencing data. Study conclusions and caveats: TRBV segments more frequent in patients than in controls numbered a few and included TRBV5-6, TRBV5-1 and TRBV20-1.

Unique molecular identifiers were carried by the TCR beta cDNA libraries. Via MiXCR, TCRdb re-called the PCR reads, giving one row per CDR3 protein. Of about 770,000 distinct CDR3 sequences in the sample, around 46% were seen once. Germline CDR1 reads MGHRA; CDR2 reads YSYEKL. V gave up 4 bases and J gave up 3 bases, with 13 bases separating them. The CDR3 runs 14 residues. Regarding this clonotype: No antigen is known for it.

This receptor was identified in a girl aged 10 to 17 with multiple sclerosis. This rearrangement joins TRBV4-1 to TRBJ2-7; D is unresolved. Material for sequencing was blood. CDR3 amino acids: CASSPGGSVYEQYF. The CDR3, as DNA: TGCGCCAGCAGCCCCGGTGGCTCGGTCTACGAGCAGTACTTC.